This T cell receptor (beta chain) was sequenced during a study of T cells after yellow fever vaccination. As for the study in general: SMART-Seq v4 Ultra Low Input prepared libraries from low-cell fractions.

This clonotype was counted at least ten times. The target antigen is unknown. The germline gives CDR1 SGHRS, CDR2 YFSETQ. This CDR3 contains 12 residues. The ends were cut back, 4 bases at V and 9 bases at J, with 8 bases in the middle. Template switching with 5'RACE generated the TCR cDNA and added a universal primer site and UMIs. TCRdb re-called the 5' RACE reads through MiXCR, storing one row per CDR3 protein. The sample comprises a few hundred thousand distinct CDR3 sequences, more than 3% of which are singletons, and roughly a quarter rests with the top ten. Notes on the study in general: Most clones from primary vaccination were detected again post-booster (just under 97% CD4, about 85% CD8).

This specimen consisted of PBMCs, obtained on the day of the yellow fever booster vaccination. V usage is TRBV5-1 and J usage is TRBJ1-6; no firm D call. The receptor was derived from a man younger than 35 who received the YFV17D yellow fever vaccine. Written as DNA, the CDR3 is TGCGCCAGCAGCGCCCCTCCTTCACCCCTCCACTTT. Protein product: CASSAPPSPLHF.